These T cell receptor beta chains were read from a single sample in a study of OX40 agonist ivuxolimab in advanced cancers. Using immunoSEQ multiplex PCR, the repertoire was profiled, and TCRdb retains in-frame clones only, with some absent. Among around 84,000 clones listed, around 80% were seen once. Sequencing was performed on CD4+ or CD8+ T cells sorted from blood, taken in a trial of the OX40 agonist ivuxolimab. The receptors shown here come from an adult with an advanced solid tumor such as melanoma, head and neck, liver or kidney cancer. CDR3s include the opening cysteine and the closing phenylalanine or tryptophan.

V,J,CDR3
TRBV2,TRBJ2-2,CASREINTGELFF
TRBV19,TRBJ2-1,CASSPPGGPQFF
TRBV2,TRBJ2-7,CASNPDGNYEQYF
TRBV6-1,TRBJ1-4,CASSEGGANEKLFF
TRBV6-5,TRBJ1-2,CASSYYMSYGYTF
TRBV2,TRBJ1-2,CASILEGGTNYGYTF
TRBV7-2,TRBJ2-2,CASSPGGTGELFF
TRBV7-9,TRBJ1-3,CASSLQGPGSGNTIYF
TRBV18,TRBJ2-7,CASSLESPPYEQYF
TRBV25-1,TRBJ2-7,CASSAIGTGKGYEQYF
TRBV30,TRBJ2-7,CAWSVSGSEQYF
TRBV7-2,TRBJ2-3,CASSFLRTSGTTDTQYF
TRBV7-3,TRBJ2-2,CASTLAGGPGGELFF
TRBV28,TRBJ1-2,CASSLGGGTGYTF
TRBV7-9,TRBJ1-2,CASSLTGVYFSGYTF
TRBV28,TRBJ1-6,CASSPSDRHGSPLHF
TRBV11-2,TRBJ2-7,CASSTTAGRTGLYEQYF
TRBV6-1,TRBJ1-5,CASRQGNDQPQHF
TRBV20-1,TRBJ1-4,CSANHVEKLFF
TRBV7-2,TRBJ2-7,CASSLGDGGLYEQYF
TRBV7-2,TRBJ2-7,CASSFDRGYEQYF
TRBV18,TRBJ2-7,CASSPPGIGASEQYF
TRBV2,TRBJ2-1,CASRAPGTSTSGEQFF
TRBV23-1,TRBJ1-1,CASSQLVVIRSAFF
TRBV5-5,TRBJ1-1,CASSLVLDTEAFF
TRBV6-5,TRBJ1-6,CASSYEGRHNSPLHF
TRBV4-3,TRBJ2-1,CASSQDRQRGYNEQFF
TRBV6-5,TRBJ2-7,CASSRGTGIYEQYF
TRBV7-3,TRBJ2-2,CASSLRNTGELFF
TRBV5-6,TRBJ2-3,CASSTWGAPTDTQYF
TRBV2,TRBJ2-5,CASRANPQETQYF
TRBV28,TRBJ2-1,CASSLALASSSYNEQFF
TRBV5-1,TRBJ1-1,CASSLRAGQNTEAFF
TRBV14,TRBJ2-7,CASSQDRGREQYF
TRBV7-2,TRBJ2-5,CASSPRTGRGQETQYF
TRBV5-5,TRBJ1-5,CASSLLPSSLSNQPQHF
TRBV6-1,TRBJ2-5,CASSGTRGGVMETQYF
TRBV19,TRBJ1-2,CASRQGLANYGYTF
TRBV7-9,TRBJ1-1,CASSLGEGTEAFF
TRBV28,TRBJ1-4,CASNRDSNEKLFF
TRBV2,TRBJ1-5,CASTVGGPQPQHF
TRBV4-1,TRBJ2-7,CASSQVGGKASQYF
TRBV7-2,TRBJ2-7,CASSFLRYYEQYF